This TCR beta chain was recovered during a study of T cell responses to AZD1222 COVID-19 vaccine. Study results and caveats: An increase in Spike-specific TCR breadth and depth was observed after two AZD1222 doses. Baseline serostatus was positive in only six AZD1222 recipients. Within unmutated variant regions lay the reported targets of nearly half of spike-specific TCRs.

About this clone: Its antigen remains unknown.

This CDR3 is built from 13 residues. Germline CDR1 reads KGHSH; CDR2 reads LQKENI. V was clipped by 5 bases and J by 2 bases, with 9 bases between them. Data came from immunoSEQ multiplex PCR; TCRdb stores just in-frame clones and leaves some out. The sample contains 170,000 or so clones, over 75% of which appear only once. This clonotype originated in an adult in good health. V usage is TRBV18 and J usage is TRBJ1-1; weak D call: TRBD1 (6 bases). The sample consisted of peripheral blood, taken on day 0 of AZD1222 vaccination. CDR3 sequence: CASSEGGNTEAFF. The CDR3, as DNA: TGTGCCAGCTCAGAAGGGGGTAACACTGAAGCTTTCTTT.